This T cell receptor beta chain comes out of a study of OX40 agonist ivuxolimab in advanced cancers. Findings and limits, study-wide: The antigens recognized by the expanded peripheral T cells, that is their antigen specificity, were not determined.

The CDR3 runs to 12 residues. In germline, CDR1 is SGHAT, CDR2 FQNNGV. V was trimmed by 1 base and J by 1 base, leaving 2 bases between them. Note on this clone: Its antigen is not identified. Other DNA sequences in the same sample also yield this CDR3.

TCRdb keeps only in-frame clones here, not all; method: immunoSEQ multiplex PCR. The sample shows tens of thousands of clones, around 82% of them seen only once. Sequencing was performed on CD4+ or CD8+ T cells sorted from blood, taken in a trial of the OX40 agonist ivuxolimab. The chain links TRBV11-2 to TRBJ2-7; the D is unclear. This sequence originates from an adult with an advanced solid tumor such as melanoma, head and neck, liver or kidney cancer. CDR3 sequence reads: CASSLASYEQYF. As DNA, the CDR3 is TGTGCCAGCAGCTTAGCGTCCTACGAGCAGTACTTC. Full variable domain (rest looked up from reference TRBV11-2 and TRBJ2-7): EAGVAQSPRYKIIEKRQSVAFWCNPISGHATLYWYQQILGQGPKLLIQFQNNGVVDDSQLPKDRFSAERLKGVDSTLKIQPAKLEDSAVYLCASSLASYEQYFGPGTRLTVT.